The 21 T cell receptor beta chains listed next were all sequenced from one sample in a study of T-cell memory formation after mild COVID-19. One entry per CDR3 protein, called by TCRdb with MiXCR from the 5' RACE reads. The table has about 400,000 distinct CDR3 sequences, around a sixth seen once. The specimen was PBMCs or a T cell subset sorted from them (not recorded which). These receptors all come from a man in his late teens or twenties who had mild COVID-19 (a few samples of this study predate the infection). Cell type and time point are not known.

This sequence joins TRBV28 and TRBJ1-4; D call uncertain. CDR3 length equals 14 residues. Germline V lookup: CDR1 MDHEN, CDR2 SYDVKM. The V and J ends lost 7 bases and 7 bases respectively, with 16 bases between them. Here the CDR3 reads CASIGRTSFEKLFF. CDR3 coding DNA: TGTGCCAGCATCGGACGGACTAGCTTTGAAAAACTGTTTTTT.

The chain employs TRBV4-1 and TRBJ2-3; TRBD2 matches 13 bases. CDR1 and CDR2 from the germline V gene are MGHRA and YSYEKL. The CDR3 runs 16 residues. J was trimmed by 5 bases and V by 4 bases; bases with no gene match: 6. CDR3 in DNA: TGCGCCAGCAGCCGTAGACTAGCGGGGGGTAAAGATACGCAGTATTTT. Protein sequence: CASSRRLAGGKDTQYF.

This clonotype was counted a few times. V gene TRBV2 combines with J gene TRBJ1-2; D may be TRBD1 (6 bases). Germline CDR1 is SNHLY and CDR2 is FYNNEI. The CDR3 loop spans 15 amino acids. V lost 6 bases to trimming and J lost 2 bases, with 16 bases between them. The CDR3 coding sequence is TGTGCCAGCAGAGAAACACAGGGCATCAACTATGGCTACACCTTC. This translates into CASRETQGINYGYTF.

This rearrangement joins TRBV6-2 or TRBV6-3 to TRBJ1-6, with unresolved D. V was shortened by 2 bases and J by 7 bases, with 6 bases between the two germline ends. This CDR3 has 13 amino acids. Germline CDR1 is MNHEY and CDR2 is SVGEGT. The CDR3 DNA reads as TGTGCCAGCAGTTACGATTGGAATTCACCCCTCCACTTT. This translates into CASSYDWNSPLHF.

CDR3 sequence reads: CASPLGLVPDTQYF. In DNA, the CDR3 is TGTGCCAGCCCTTTGGGGCTAGTCCCAGATACGCAGTATTTT. This chain joins TRBV7-9 and TRBJ2-3; TRBD1 might be the D (5 bases). Trimming cost V 8 bases and J 4 bases, with 16 bases left between them. CDR1 SEHNR and CDR2 FQNEAQ come from the germline V gene (reference sequence). CDR3 length equals 14 residues.

This rearrangement joins TRBV6-6 to TRBJ2-1; D tentatively fits TRBD1 or TRBD2 (5 bases each). Trimming shortened V by 7 bases and J by 5 bases, and 12 bases separated the two germline ends. The CDR3 contains 13 residues. Germline V gene lookup returns CDR1 MNHNY and CDR2 SVGAGI (reference sequence). CDR3 DNA sequence: TGTGCCAGCACCACACTAGGGGACAATGAGCAGTTCTTC. Its protein is CASTTLGDNEQFF.

This clonotype was detected many times. The CDR3 protein is CSARGTSGSQETQYF. CDR3 in DNA: TGCAGTGCTAGAGGGACTAGCGGTTCACAAGAGACCCAGTACTTC. The chain joins TRBV20-1 to TRBJ2-5; TRBD2 aligns across 10 bases. The trim removed 1 base at V and 2 bases at J, leaving 4 bases unmatched. The CDR3 has 15 residues. Germline-derived CDR1 and CDR2 are DFQATT and SNEGSKA (reference sequence).

The chain couples TRBV27 to TRBJ2-7; D unresolved. Deletions cut 2 bases from V and 3 bases from J, with 14 bases between. This CDR3 contains 15 residues. Germline CDR1 and CDR2: MNHEY and SMNVEV (reference sequence). The CDR3: CASSLGIGRIYEQYF. The CDR3 bases are TGTGCCAGCAGTTTAGGGATAGGGCGGATCTACGAGCAGTACTTC.

The chain joins TRBV7-9 to TRBJ2-5; 7 bases match TRBD2. The germline CDR1 and CDR2 sequences are SEHNR and FQNEAQ (reference sequence). The trim removed 4 bases at V and 5 bases at J, leaving 13 bases unmatched. CDR3 length: 16 amino acids. The CDR3 loop is CASSWPSGAFSETQYF. The CDR3 nucleotides are TGTGCCAGCAGCTGGCCGAGCGGGGCCTTCTCGGAGACCCAGTACTTC.

A few counts support this clonotype. This chain links TRBV6-5 with TRBJ2-1, with TRBD2 matching 12 bases. V dropped 4 bases and J dropped 8; count of bases not matched to a gene: 6. From germline, CDR1 is MNHEY and CDR2 SVGAGI. The CDR3 totals 15 residues. The CDR3 DNA follows: TGTGCCAGCAGTTCCGGACTAGCGGGGAGGGATGAGCAGTTCTTC. Translation gives CASSSGLAGRDEQFF.

The CDR3 DNA reads as TGCAGTGCTGCAGCGGGGGCAACGAACACCGGGGAGCTGTTTTTT. Its protein product is CSAAAGATNTGELFF. The chain joins TRBV20-1 to TRBJ2-2; 8 bases line up with TRBD2. Unmatched junction bases numbered 5, after V lost 5 bases and J lost 0 bases. Looked up from germline, CDR1 is DFQATT and CDR2 is SNEGSKA (reference sequence). This CDR3 spans 15 amino acids.

Only a few counts were recorded for this clonotype. The CDR3 loop reads CATSDQDRDAQYF. Here the CDR3 DNA reads TGTGCCACCAGTGACCAGGACAGGGACGCGCAGTATTTT. The chain links TRBV24-1 to TRBJ2-3; 8 bases are a match to TRBD1. Germline-derived CDR1 and CDR2 are KGHDR and SFDVKD. Trimming removed 4 bases from V and 10 bases from J; junction bases left unmatched: 6. The CDR3 extends over 13 amino acids.

This clonotype has only a few counts. The chain is built from TRBV20-1 and TRBJ2-3, with TRBD2 identical over 10 bases. CDR3 length: 12 residues. Germline CDR1 DFQATT, CDR2 SNEGSKA (reference sequence). The V and J ends lost 6 bases and 10 bases, in that order; junction bases with no gene match: 7. For the CDR3, the DNA is TGCAGTGCCAAACCAGCGGGGGGGTCGCAGTATTTT. This encodes CSAKPAGGSQYF.

This clonotype was recorded once. This chain connects TRBV7-3 to TRBJ2-2; a possible D gene is TRBD1 (6 bases). Germline V CDR1 and CDR2: SGHTA, FQGTGA. Trimming shortened V by 4 bases and J by 6 bases, and 9 bases separated the two germline ends. The length of the CDR3 is 13 residues. CDR3 in DNA: TGTGCCAGCAGCTCGCAGGGGCCCGGGGAGCTGTTTTTT. This codes for CASSSQGPGELFF.

The sample holds a few counts of this clonotype. This chain connects TRBV5-1 to TRBJ2-7; D unclear. CDR3 length: 13 amino acids. Trimming stripped 1 base from V and 3 bases from J, with 8 bases between. The germline CDR1 and CDR2 sequences are SGHRS and YFSETQ. The CDR3: CASSLFPVYEQYF. CDR3 sequence (DNA): TGCGCCAGCAGCTTGTTTCCCGTCTACGAGCAGTACTTC.

This clonotype was counted ten times or more. This chain uses TRBV7-7 with TRBJ2-3; TRBD1 is a possible D gene (5 bases). The CDR3 has 14 amino acids. CDR1 and CDR2 (germline): SSHAT, FNYEAQ (reference sequence). Trimming shortened V by 5 bases and J by 2 bases, and 11 bases separated the two germline ends. This chain's CDR3 is CASSKLGHTDTQYF. CDR3 bases: TGTGCCAGCAGCAAGTTGGGGCACACAGATACGCAGTATTTT. Full variable domain (remainder filled in from reference TRBV7-7 and TRBJ2-3): GAGVSQSPRYKVTKRGQDVTLRCDPISSHATLYWYQQALGQGPEFLTYFNYEAQPDKSGLPSDRFSAERPEGSISTLTIQRTEQRDSAMYRCASSKLGHTDTQYFGPGTRLTVL.

This clonotype was counted a few times. This chain links TRBV3-1 with TRBJ2-3; 9 positions agree with TRBD2. From germline, CDR1 is LGHDT and CDR2 YNNKEL (reference sequence). The CDR3 spans 15 residues. Germline trimming cut 0 bases from V and 10 bases from J; bases unmatched to any gene: 8. CDR3 nucleotide sequence: TGTGCCAGCAGCCAAGATACGACTAGCGGATGGGCGCAGTATTTT. The encoded protein is CASSQDTTSGWAQYF.

The chain is built from TRBV5-1 and TRBJ1-2, with 8 nucleotides matching TRBD1. The CDR3 is made up of 13 amino acids. Trimming cost V 2 bases and J 9 bases; bases outside gene matches: 6. Per germline, CDR1 SGHRS and CDR2 YFSETQ. CDR3 residues: CASSLGTGESYTF. In nucleotides, the CDR3 is TGCGCCAGCAGCTTAGGGACAGGAGAAAGCTACACCTTC.

V gene TRBV7-2 combines with J gene TRBJ1-2, with a weak D call TRBD1 (6 bases). Trimming removed 5 bases at V and 6 bases at J, with 13 bases between. This CDR3 has 13 amino acids. Germline loops: CDR1 SGHTA, CDR2 FQGNSA. The CDR3 here is CASSQGQWDGYTF. In nucleotides, the CDR3 is TGTGCCAGCAGCCAAGGACAGTGGGATGGCTACACCTTC.

The genes are TRBV6-1 and TRBJ2-2; D gene unclear. This CDR3 contains 15 residues. Germline CDR1 and CDR2: MNHNS and SASEGT. Deletions cut 5 bases from V and 6 bases from J, with 16 bases between. The CDR3 sequence is CASSITRLGSGELFF. DNA of the CDR3: TGTGCCAGCAGTATCACCCGGCTGGGGTCCGGGGAGCTGTTTTTT.

The sample holds a few counts of this clonotype. V is TRBV12-3 or TRBV12-4 and J is TRBJ1-2, with TRBD1 identical over 7 bases. There are 13 residues in the CDR3. Trimming removed 5 bases from V and 2 bases from J; junction bases left unmatched: 2. The CDR3 nucleotides read TGTGCCAGCAGTACAGGGGACAACTATGGCTACACCTTC. This translates into CASSTGDNYGYTF.